This entry lists 25 T cell receptor beta chains sequenced from one sample in a study of T-cell reconstitution after alpha-beta-depleted transplantation in children. The TCRbeta library incorporated unique molecular identifiers. TCRdb ran MiXCR on the PCR reads and lists one entry per CDR3 protein. The sample lists 490,000 or so distinct CDR3 sequences, roughly an eighth occurring once. Sequencing used PBMCs from the stem cell graft donor, obtained from the stem cell graft. The receptors were sampled from a human donor who donated a stem cell graft to a child with combined immunodeficiency.

This clonotype showed up many times. The chain couples TRBV7-8 to TRBJ1-2, with D unclear. Germline V gene sequence: CDR1 SGHVS, CDR2 FQNEAQ. CDR3 size: 15 residues. Trimming stripped 2 bases from V and 4 bases from J, with 14 bases between. Written as DNA, the CDR3 is TGTGCCAGCAGCTTAAGTCGGACGGCGCGCTATGGCTACACCTTC. It encodes CASSLSRTARYGYTF.

This clonotype appeared many times. The CDR3 is CASSSGTGGVGELFF. The CDR3 nucleotides are TGTGCCAGCAGCTCCGGGACAGGGGGAGTCGGGGAGCTGTTTTTT. V gene TRBV7-6 combines with J gene TRBJ2-2; 11 nucleotides match TRBD1. V lost 4 bases and J lost 7; bases outside the gene matches: 5. This CDR3 contains 15 residues. Germline loops: CDR1 SGHVS, CDR2 FNYEAQ.

This clonotype was recorded at least ten times. V and J are TRBV5-4 and TRBJ2-2; D gene unclear. The length of the CDR3 is 12 residues. Germline CDR1 and CDR2: SGHNT and YYREEE (reference sequence). Trimming removed 1 base at V and 6 bases at J, with 4 bases between. DNA for the CDR3: TGTGCCAGCAGCTTGAGATCCGGGGAGCTGTTTTTT. Protein sequence: CASSLRSGELFF.

This chain links TRBV7-9 with TRBJ1-3; no firm D call. The V end was cut by 0 bases, the J end by 3 bases, with 12 bases between. Germline-derived CDR1 and CDR2 are SEHNR and FQNEAQ (reference sequence). The CDR3 extends over 16 amino acids. The CDR3 is CASSLAREGLGNTIYF. The DNA of the CDR3 is TGTGCCAGCAGCTTAGCCCGGGAAGGTCTTGGAAACACCATATATTTT.

CDR3 sequence: CASSQTMIGGRYF. The CDR3 nucleotides read TGTGCCAGCAGTCAAACTATGATAGGGGGTCGGTACTTC. V is TRBV2 and J is TRBJ2-5; weak D call: TRBD1 (6 bases). This CDR3 comprises 13 residues. CDR1 and CDR2 (germline): SNHLY, FYNNEI. The V and J ends lost 5 bases and 13 bases respectively, with 20 bases between them.

This clonotype has a count of ten or more. The J gene is TRBJ2-1, the V gene TRBV24-1; 7 bases map to TRBD2. The V segment lost 9 bases and the J segment 5 bases; nucleotides outside the gene matches: 6. The CDR3 has 13 amino acids. The germline CDR1 and CDR2 sequences are KGHDR and SFDVKD. CDR3 coding DNA: TGTGCCACCTCAGGGACTACCGACAATGAGCAGTTCTTC. The encoded protein is CATSGTTDNEQFF.

This clonotype occurred many times. V and J are TRBV14 and TRBJ2-1; 15 bases are a match to TRBD2. CDR1 SGHDN and CDR2 FVKESK come from the germline V gene. V was clipped by 0 bases and J by 10 bases; unmatched bases: 13. The CDR3 length is 19 residues. The CDR3 loop is CASSQDLSTGTSGRREQFF. As DNA, the CDR3 is TGTGCCAGCAGCCAAGACCTCTCAACCGGGACTAGCGGGAGGAGGGAGCAGTTCTTC.

A few counts support this clonotype. The chain carries TRBV12-3 or TRBV12-4 and TRBJ2-3; 10 nucleotides align to TRBD2. The CDR3 consists of 14 residues. V was pared by 7 bases and J by 4 bases, with 5 bases of the junction left unmatched. The CDR3 DNA is TGTGCCAGCACCGAACTAGCGGGATCAGATACGCAGTATTTT. It is translated as CASTELAGSDTQYF.

This chain links TRBV11-2 with TRBJ1-3; TRBD1 matches 7 bases. The CDR3 length is 15 residues. Germline trimming cut 5 bases from V and 4 bases from J; bases unmatched to any gene: 8. The germline V gene encodes CDR1 SGHAT and CDR2 FQNNGV. CDR3 protein: CASSLRQGPGNTIYF. CDR3 DNA sequence: TGTGCCAGCAGCCTCAGACAGGGACCAGGAAACACCATATATTTT.

Ten or more counts support this clonotype. The chain is built from TRBV12-3 or TRBV12-4 and TRBJ2-7; D unclear. The CDR3 spans 13 residues. V was pared by 6 bases and J by 6 bases, with 15 bases between. In DNA form, the CDR3 reads TGTGCCAGCAGCCCATCCCTCAGGCGCGAGCAGTACTTC. It is translated as CASSPSLRREQYF.

This clonotype was observed a handful of times. J is TRBJ2-1 and V is TRBV15; 9 nucleotides line up with TRBD2. Germline CDR1 is LNHNV and CDR2 is YYDKDF (reference sequence). V shed 0 bases, J shed 6 bases, and the junction held 6 bases outside the gene matches. The CDR3 is made up of 16 amino acids. CDR3 region: CATSRDLWRGGNEQFF. CDR3 DNA sequence: TGTGCCACCAGCAGAGACCTCTGGCGGGGGGGCAATGAGCAGTTCTTC.

V gene TRBV20-1 combines with J gene TRBJ2-3; a weak D match, TRBD2 (7 bases). Germline loops: CDR1 DFQATT, CDR2 SNEGSKA (reference sequence). The V and J ends lost 3 bases and 3 bases respectively, with 28 bases between them. The CDR3 has 19 amino acids. CDR3 DNA: TGCAGTGCTAGGGTCCTTTTTAGTAGGGGGGGCGCATATACAGATACGCAGTATTTT. Its translation: CSARVLFSRGGAYTDTQYF.

There are many counts of this clonotype. The V and J genes are TRBV12-3 or TRBV12-4 and TRBJ2-7; 9 nucleotides agree with TRBD1. With V trimmed by 2 bases and J by 0 bases, 5 bases remained unmatched. The CDR3 totals 16 residues. Here the CDR3 reads CASSLQGTGISYEQYF. CDR3 sequence (DNA): TGTGCCAGCAGTTTACAGGGGACAGGGATCTCCTACGAGCAGTACTTC.

This clonotype was recorded a few times. The chain carries TRBV29-1 and TRBJ2-7; D is uncertain. CDR3 size: 13 residues. Germline V gives CDR1 SQVTM, CDR2 ANQGSEA. V gave up 2 bases and J gave up 1 base, with 9 bases separating them. CDR3 in DNA: TGCAGCGTTGAAAATGACTCTTCCTACGAGCAGTACTTC. Protein sequence: CSVENDSSYEQYF.

In its sample, this clonotype was seen many times. V usage is TRBV20-1 and J usage is TRBJ2-7; 7 nucleotides line up with TRBD1. The CDR3 covers 15 residues. The junction had 15 bases not matched to a gene; V was cut back by 6 bases and J by 4 bases. Per the germline V gene, CDR1 is DFQATT and CDR2 is SNEGSKA (reference sequence). The CDR3 protein is CSATETGQPEYEQYF. The CDR3, as DNA: TGCAGTGCGACCGAGACGGGACAGCCTGAATACGAGCAGTACTTC.

This clonotype was counted only a few times. The chain joins TRBV20-1 to TRBJ1-5; 10 bases map to TRBD1. Germline loops: CDR1 DFQATT, CDR2 SNEGSKA (reference sequence). The CDR3 is made up of 15 amino acids. V lost 3 bases, J lost 4 bases, and 6 bases stayed unmatched. CDR3 coding DNA: TGCAGTGCTAGTCGGGGACAGGGGAAGAATCAGCCCCAGCATTTT. As protein: CSASRGQGKNQPQHF.

This sequence joins TRBV5-1 and TRBJ1-1, with TRBD1 matching over 8 bases. Germline-derived CDR1 and CDR2 are SGHRS and YFSETQ. J was trimmed by 4 bases and V by 1 base; bases with no gene match: 3. CDR3 length: 14 amino acids. The CDR3 region has the DNA TGCGCCAGCAGCTTGTCAGGGGGCACCACTGAAGCTTTCTTT. Encoded protein: CASSLSGGTTEAFF.

This clonotype was seen many times. This chain links TRBV12-3 or TRBV12-4 with TRBJ2-1; 7 bases fit TRBD1. Losses at the gene ends were 8 bases for V and 0 bases for J; bases not matched to a gene: 4. The CDR3 is 14 residues long. The CDR3 loop is CASQGQISYNEQFF. CDR3 nucleotides: TGTGCCAGCCAGGGACAGATCTCCTACAATGAGCAGTTCTTC.

This clonotype was seen only a few times. The J gene is TRBJ2-3, the V gene TRBV4-1; D call uncertain. Germline CDR1 is MGHRA and CDR2 is YSYEKL. Deletions cut 3 bases from V and 6 bases from J, with 16 bases between. This CDR3 is built from 15 residues. The CDR3 nucleotides are TGCGCCAGCAGCCATCCAGCCATGGGGAAGGATACGCAGTATTTT. It codes for CASSHPAMGKDTQYF.

This clonotype was found many times. The chain carries TRBV5-1 and TRBJ1-1; unclear D gene. The CDR3 loop spans 14 amino acids. Germline CDR1 and CDR2: SGHRS and YFSETQ. Trimming left V 1 base short and J 2 bases short, with 9 bases between. The CDR3 DNA reads TGCGCCAGCAGCTTGAACTACTACAACACTGAAGCTTTCTTT. It encodes CASSLNYYNTEAFF. Combining the CDR3 with reference TRBV5-1 and TRBJ1-1 gives the whole variable domain KAGVTQTPRYLIKTRGQQVTLSCSPISGHRSVSWYQQTPGQGLQFLFEYFSETQRNKGNFPGRFSGRQFSNSRSEMNVSTLELGDSALYLCASSLNYYNTEAFFGQGTRLTVV.

This rearrangement joins TRBV20-1 to TRBJ2-1; 10 nucleotides line up with TRBD2. Germline CDR1 DFQATT, CDR2 SNEGSKA (reference sequence). Unmatched junction bases numbered 9, after V lost 1 base and J lost 9 bases. The CDR3 loop spans 15 amino acids. The CDR3 spells CSARVPAGGLVEQFF. CDR3 in DNA: TGCAGTGCTAGAGTGCCAGCGGGGGGGCTGGTTGAGCAGTTCTTC.

This chain joins TRBV2 and TRBJ2-1; 7 bases are a match to TRBD2. Germline assignment: CDR1 SNHLY and CDR2 FYNNEI. Losses at the gene ends were 4 bases for V and 8 bases for J; bases not matched to a gene: 2. This CDR3 has 12 amino acids. Here the CDR3 reads CASSGGGYEQFF. The CDR3 nucleotides are TGTGCCAGCAGTGGGGGGGGGTATGAGCAGTTCTTC.

This clonotype was detected many times. The J gene is TRBJ2-7, the V gene TRBV12-3 or TRBV12-4, with D perhaps being TRBD1 or TRBD2 (5 bases each). The CDR3 is made up of 13 amino acids. Deletions cut 7 bases from V and 2 bases from J, with 12 bases between. The CDR3 loop reads CASTDGTTYEQYF. Here the CDR3 DNA reads TGTGCCAGCACAGACGGGACGACCTACGAGCAGTACTTC.

This chain joins TRBV6-2 or TRBV6-3 and TRBJ2-7, with 8 bases aligning to TRBD1. Trimming took 2 bases from V and 3 from J; bases not matched to a gene: 9. The CDR3 extends over 16 amino acids. Germline CDR1 MNHEY, CDR2 SVGEGT. The CDR3 here is CASSYRPDRAFYEQYF. The CDR3 nucleotides read TGTGCCAGCAGTTACCGACCGGACAGGGCGTTCTACGAGCAGTACTTC.

The chain employs TRBV25-1 and TRBJ2-5; D gene ambiguous. CDR3 length: 15 amino acids. Germline-derived CDR1 and CDR2 are MGHDK and SYGVNS. V dropped 2 bases and J dropped 1 base, with 11 bases sitting between them. CDR3 DNA sequence: TGTGCCAGCAGTGAAAAAGTCGGCAGCCAAGAGACCCAGTACTTC. This sequence encodes CASSEKVGSQETQYF.